This T cell receptor (beta chain) is drawn from a study of shared clonotypes between healthy human individuals. General study points: Non-shared clonotypes were found to have lower generation probabilities than the clonotypes that were shared by all four of the sorted-subset donors. Incomplete sequencing of sorted subsets was indicated by rarefaction despite large depth. Naive subsets, compared against memory subsets, generally had larger estimated richness values.

Only one count was recorded for this clone. What it recognizes is unknown. Authors' data handling: Junction-only immunoSEQ data arrived without quality scores, meaning filtering differed. TCRdb's copy holds only in-frame clones and misses some; the assay was immunoSEQ multiplex PCR. V and J calls plus clone size are reproduced from that table; the DNA served to infer D and trimming. The sample contains hundreds of thousands of clones, less than 85% of which appear only once. Germline values: CDR1 MDHEN, CDR2 SYDVKM. V gave up 5 bases and J gave up 8 bases, with 18 bases separating them. There are 14 residues in the CDR3.

Sequences were obtained from memory CD4+ T cells sorted from blood. As for subset: CD45RA-negative fraction. This TCR derives from a young woman in good health. This chain uses TRBV28 with TRBJ1-1; D not resolved. The CDR3 nucleotides read TGTGCCAGCAGTACGCCCCTCAAGGTGGGGGAAGCTTTCTTT. Translated, it gives CASSTPLKVGEAFF.